This T cell receptor (beta chain) was documented in a study of cytomegalovirus exposure and HLA in healthy donors. This clone was seen a handful of times. What it binds is not known. This CDR3 is built from 14 residues. With 6 bases removed from V and 8 bases from J, the gap between germline ends came to 19 bases. Germline loops: CDR1 GTSNPN, CDR2 SVGIG (reference sequence). With 60 Vbeta and 13 Jbeta primers, the PCR was carried out. TCRdb keeps only in-frame clones here, not all; method: immunoSEQ multiplex PCR. Among around 140,000 clones, roughly 60% were seen once, and the ten largest hold 2.4%. General study findings and limits: For most TCR beta V segments, an earlier analysis put the productive rate at about 90% or about 30% of the time.

Sequences were obtained from PBMCs. The chain joins TRBV30 to TRBJ1-4; maybe TRBD1 (6 bases). The source of this sequence is a woman in her forties in good health and CMV-seronegative. The CDR3 DNA sequence: TGTGCCTGTTCCCCGAGGGGGGGAGGGGAAAAACTGTTTTTT. This codes for CACSPRGGGEKLFF.